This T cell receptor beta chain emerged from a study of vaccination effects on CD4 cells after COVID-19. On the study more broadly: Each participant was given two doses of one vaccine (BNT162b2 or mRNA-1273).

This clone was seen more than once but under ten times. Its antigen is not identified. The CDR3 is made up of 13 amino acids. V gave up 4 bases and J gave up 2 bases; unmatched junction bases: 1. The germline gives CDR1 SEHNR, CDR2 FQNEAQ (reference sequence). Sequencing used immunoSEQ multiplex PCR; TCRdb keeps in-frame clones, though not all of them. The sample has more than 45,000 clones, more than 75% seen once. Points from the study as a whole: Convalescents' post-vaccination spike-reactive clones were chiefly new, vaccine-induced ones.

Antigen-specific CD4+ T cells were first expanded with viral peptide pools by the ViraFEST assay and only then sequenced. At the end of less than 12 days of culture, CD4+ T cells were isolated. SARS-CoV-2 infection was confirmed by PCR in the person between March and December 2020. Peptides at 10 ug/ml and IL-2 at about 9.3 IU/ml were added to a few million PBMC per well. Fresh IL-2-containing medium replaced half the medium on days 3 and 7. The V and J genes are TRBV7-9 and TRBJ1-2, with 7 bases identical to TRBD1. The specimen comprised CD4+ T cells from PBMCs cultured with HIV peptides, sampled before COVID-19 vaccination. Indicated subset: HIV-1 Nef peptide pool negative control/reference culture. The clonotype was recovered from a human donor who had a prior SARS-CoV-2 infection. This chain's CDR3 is CASSSGQNYGYTF. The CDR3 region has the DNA TGTGCCAGCAGCTCGGGACAGAACTATGGCTACACCTTC.